This TCR beta chain was obtained from a study of cytomegalovirus exposure and HLA in healthy donors. Study-level findings and limits: Accurate predictions that matched the HLA-A and HLA-B alleles of most subjects were reportedly made from TCR beta sequences.

The PCR ran on 60 Vbeta and 13 Jbeta primers. Sequenced by immunoSEQ multiplex PCR; TCRdb stores in-frame clones only, minus some. The sample lists 250,000 to 350,000 clones; 65% to 85% were seen once. In the case of this clone: Its antigen is undetermined.

The sequenced sample consisted of PBMCs. This TCR came from a female donor in good health and CMV-seronegative.

CDR3 amino acids: CASSLAMGLAYEQYF. CDR3 DNA: TGTGCCAGCAGCTTAGCGATGGGACTAGCCTACGAGCAGTACTTC. The rearrangement links TRBV7-8 to TRBJ2-7; 8 bases are a match to TRBD2. J gave up 2 bases and V 0 bases, and 3 bases lay outside the gene matches. CDR1 and CDR2 (germline): SGHVS, FQNEAQ. This CDR3 has 15 amino acids.